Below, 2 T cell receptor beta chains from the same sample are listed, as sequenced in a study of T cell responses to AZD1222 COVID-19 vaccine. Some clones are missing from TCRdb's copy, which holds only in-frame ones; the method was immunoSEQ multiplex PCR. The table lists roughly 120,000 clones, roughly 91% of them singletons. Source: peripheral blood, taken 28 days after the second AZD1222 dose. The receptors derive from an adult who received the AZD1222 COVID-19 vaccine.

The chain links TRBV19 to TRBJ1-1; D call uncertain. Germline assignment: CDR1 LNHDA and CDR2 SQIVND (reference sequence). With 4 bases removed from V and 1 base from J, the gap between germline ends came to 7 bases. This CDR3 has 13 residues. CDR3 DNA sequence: TGTGCCAGTAGTAGGGGTCGGAACACTGAAGCTTTCTTT. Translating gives CASSRGRNTEAFF.

The CDR3 bases are TGTGCCAGTAGTATAGACCGGGACTTACCAGGAAGGACTGAAGCTTTCTTT. Protein: CASSIDRDLPGRTEAFF. The chain carries TRBV19 and TRBJ1-1, with a tentative D call TRBD1 (5 bases). The CDR3 is 17 residues long. Germline assignment: CDR1 LNHDA and CDR2 SQIVND (reference sequence). V was pared by 0 bases and J by 5 bases, with 19 bases between.